This T cell receptor (beta chain) was documented in a study of cytomegalovirus exposure and HLA in healthy donors (TCRdb year 2017). Study-level background: In an earlier analysis of roughly 500 of the donors, about 260 Gb of sequence data and 90 million to 120 million unique TCR beta sequences from about 190 million T cells were reported. An early release covering over 500 HLA-typed donors comprised about 300 gigabases of sequencing data and 65 million to 100 million unique TCR sequences. The genetic ancestry cluster associated with self-reported Caucasian donors included over 65% of the approximately 430 genotyped donors. The study aimed to test whether cataloging public T cell receptors could reveal signatures of past pathogen exposure. The T cell repertoires of some 700 subjects were profiled by immunosequencing and related to cytomegalovirus serostatus. Along with the approximately 700-subject first cohort, a separate validation cohort of over a hundred different subjects was used. The study combined high-throughput TCR immunosequencing, statistical association of individual TCRs with disease status, and machine learning to predict cytomegalovirus infection status. A later analysis re-examined previously published TCR beta repertoires from about 670 donors and added high-resolution HLA genotyping to investigate patterns of TCR occurrence. Rather than using new phenotypic data, the later analysis identified candidate immune exposures from TCR beta sequences and from how often those sequences occurred across donors. An earlier analysis of approximately 630 of the donors applied high-throughput TCR beta sequencing to assess whether each TCR beta V gene segment acted as functional or pseudogenic. Donor age, sex, ethnicity and CMV serostatus were compiled together with the repertoire data. In a later genetic analysis, genome-wide SNP genotypes for about three fifths of the roughly 670 donors were used, and that subset was treated as a discovery cohort. All discovery cohort repertoires had been generated on a single sequencing platform. Both class I and class II loci were covered by HLA typing, at four-digit resolution. The number of donors typed differed by locus, with roughly 620-630 for A, B, C, DRB1 and DQB1, about 500 for DQA1, approximately 580 for DPA1, and around 450 for DPB1. Five DR-DQ haplotypes were handled as single units for association and clustering because linkage in the cohort was strong. On average, about 240,000 unique TCR beta nucleotide sequences were sequenced per donor among 350 to 400 genotyped donors of the cohort, with approximately 18% of those sequences being non-productive. The paper as a whole reports these results and caveats: A further reported finding was that TCR beta sequences accurately predicted the HLA-A and HLA-B alleles for most subjects in the first cohort. A later analysis found that HLA-associated TCR beta chains were more clonally expanded and had lower generation probabilities than equally common non-associated chains. The authors suggested that the approach could potentially be extended to other disease states and immunological phenotypes. The sequencing pipeline was judged likely to have produced a cluster of highly shared sequence variants as a technical artifact. In a later analysis, the rate of TCR association differed among HLA loci, with DRB1 alleles having the most associated TCRs and HLA-C alleles having the fewest. Because some donors lacked HLA typing at each locus, the association tests relied only on the typed subset. Roughly uniform sequencing depth across donors was assumed in presence/absence analyses, although this assumption may not hold. The only immune exposure information available for the cohort was CMV serostatus. Most CMV-associated TCR beta chains appeared to be HLA-restricted in a later analysis, and the HLA associations seemed to be driven largely by CMV exposure. Correlated functional status among segregating V segments might be attributable to linkage disequilibrium, but an unknown experimental factor could not be ruled out. The classifier was reported to diagnose cytomegalovirus status with high specificity and sensitivity in both the original and validation cohorts. According to a later genetic analysis, donors in an Asian-associated ancestry cluster had fewer N-insertions in productive TCRs than the approximately 610-donor mean. Some IMGT-functional V segments, including TRBV6-2 and TRBV6-3, could not be distinguished by the 87-base-pair reads and were therefore excluded. A later analysis reported that several top co-occurrence clusters appeared linked to parvovirus B19, influenza, CMV and Epstein-Barr virus. Over 15 rarely observed V segments, including chromosome 9 orphons, were excluded from the earlier analysis of some 590 of the donors because counts were too low. Strong co-occurrence of HLA alleles, especially DR and DQ, made assigning TCR associations to individual alleles difficult. Three of the identified cytomegalovirus-associated TCR beta chains were confirmed in vitro to be specific for cytomegalovirus antigens. Only TCR beta chains were sequenced in this cohort, and the absence of alpha or paired-chain data limited detectable features. A total of 150 or so TCR beta chains were listed by the study as associated with cytomegalovirus. A later analysis associated around 16,000 TCR beta sequences with specific HLA alleles at a false discovery rate of 0.05. A later genetic analysis associated a missense DCLRE1C variant with V-gene and J-gene trimming of TCR beta chains, and an independent cohort replicated the association. An earlier analysis of approximately 530 of the donors showed that most TCR beta V segments appeared in productive rearrangements either about 90% or about 30% of the time, which broadly matched IMGT annotations. While some public TCRs were present in many individuals, most TCR sequences turned up only very rarely across donors.

CDR1 and CDR2 are read off the germline V gene as SGHRS and YFSETQ. The CDR3 sequence holds 16 residues, the cysteine and phenylalanine included. Just CDR3 DNA is preserved here, 48 bases in frame from base 1. Trimming costs V 4 bases and J 4 bases, and their ends lie 18 bases apart. About this clone itself: The antigen it binds to is not known. No much larger clone is present one base from it, and per-base qualities are unavailable.

The cohort consisted of approximately 670 healthy bone marrow donors. At the time of sampling, every cohort member was nominally healthy, though immune exposures that went unrecorded were likely present. The donor was CMV seropositive and belonged to the group of 250 to 350 seropositive cohort members. A peripheral blood sample was provided by each donor, and peripheral blood mononuclear cells were used for TCR beta sequencing. Genomic DNA was extracted from the blood cell samples with the Qiagen DNeasy Blood Extraction Kit. The library was prepared using the immunoSEQ multiplex PCR assay. For the multiplex PCR, a mixture combining 60 forward primers for TCR Vbeta segments and 13 reverse primers for TCR Jbeta segments was used. Amplification of the CDR3 region of rearranged TCR beta genes was performed with a multiplex PCR assay on genomic DNA. The Illumina HiSeq System was used to sequence the amplified TCR beta libraries as 87-base-pair reads. Per the original workflow: Across the 600 to 700 repertoires, a later analysis counted around 80 million unique TCR beta chains, some 11 million of which were shared by at least two donors. Raw reads were error-corrected and collapsed into unique sequences with a nearest-neighbor algorithm that merged closely related sequences to remove PCR and sequencing errors. Alignment of CDR3 sequences to IMGT reference sequences was used to assign V, D and J gene segments. Each retained sequence needed at least a six-nucleotide match to both a V gene segment and a J gene segment. A rearrangement was called productive if the CDR3 had no stop codons and remained in frame with V and J, and every other rearrangement was called non-productive. Following IMGT convention, CDR3 was defined as the stretch from the second conserved V-encoded cysteine to the conserved J-encoded phenylalanine. In an earlier analysis of around 540 of the donors, sequences lacking an unambiguous match to a single V gene segment were excluded. In an earlier analysis of several hundred of the donors, V segments were called functional above 56.7% productive rearrangements and were called segregating when the between-donor standard deviation exceeded 5%. A statistical classification framework was developed to diagnose cytomegalovirus status using the catalog of TCR beta chain sequences. In a later analysis, TCR nucleotide sequences were compared against IMGT/GENE-DB human TR gene sequences so that V and J genes could be assigned. The TCRdist pipeline was used in a later analysis to assign CDR3 sequences and most-parsimonious VDJ recombination scenarios. A later analysis defined each TCR beta chain by its CDR3 amino acid sequence plus V-gene family, and excluded reads lacking a unique V-gene family. In a later analysis, 500 to 650 highly shared, low-generation-probability nucleotide sequences were removed to address suspected cross-contamination and a sequencing artifact. In a later analysis, a clonal expansion index was calculated for each public chain from normalized within-repertoire ranks of inferred template counts. A later analysis computed generation probabilities with a VDJ recombination model fitted to out-of-frame rearrangements, and checked the results against IGoR. Hypergeometric tests were used in a later analysis to score TCR-TCR, TCR-HLA and TCR-CMV co-occurrence, with a repertoire-size bias correction applied to the TCR pairs. In a later analysis, false discovery rates were estimated by permuting HLA or CMV assignments 20 times. In a later analysis, co-occurring TCRs were grouped using DBSCAN, with TCRdist sequence similarity added in when clustering inside HLA-allele-positive subsets. Co-occurrence clustering excluded repertoires with fewer than 30,000 or more than 120,000 public chains, plus five with anomalous nucleotide sharing. TCRdb mirrors the immuneACCESS table, restricted to in-frame sequences. Some clones are absent from its copies; in checked studies, under half trace to an unresolved V gene, and the reason for the others is unknown. Clone size and V and J calls were adopted from that table, with D and trimming inferred from the DNA. The sample data list about 240,000 clones, and roughly four fifths of these were observed just once. The ten largest clonotypes hold 8% of the sample.

This receptor chain uses TRBV5-1 and TRBJ2-1; 6 matching bases give a weak D call of TRBD2. The clonotype originates from a woman aged 60-75 years in good health and CMV-seropositive. The sample comprised PBMCs. The CDR3 protein sequence reads: CASSHGTEGRYNEQFF. The nucleotide sequence reads as follows: TGCGCCAGCAGCCACGGGACGGAGGGCAGGTACAATGAGCAGTTCTTC.